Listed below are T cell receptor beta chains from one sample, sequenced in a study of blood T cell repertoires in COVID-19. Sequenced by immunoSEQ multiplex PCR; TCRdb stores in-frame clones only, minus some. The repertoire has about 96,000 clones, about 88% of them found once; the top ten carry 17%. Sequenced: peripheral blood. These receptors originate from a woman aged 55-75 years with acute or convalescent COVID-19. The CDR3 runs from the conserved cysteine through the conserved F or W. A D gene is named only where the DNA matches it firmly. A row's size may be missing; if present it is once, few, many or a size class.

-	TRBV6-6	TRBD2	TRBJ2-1	CASSYSYRGGSIEQFF	TGTGCCAGCAGTTACTCCTATCGGGGGGGCTCAATTGAGCAGTTCTTC
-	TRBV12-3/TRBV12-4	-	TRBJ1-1	CASSSQANTEAFF	TGTGCCAGCAGTTCACAGGCCAACACTGAAGCTTTCTTT
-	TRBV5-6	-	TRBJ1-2	CASSLGRGGNYGYTF	TGTGCCAGCAGCTTGGGCAGGGGAGGGAACTATGGCTACACCTTC
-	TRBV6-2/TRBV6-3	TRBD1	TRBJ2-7	CASSYYRGRTYEQYF	TGTGCCAGCAGTTACTACAGGGGACGGACCTACGAGCAGTACTTC
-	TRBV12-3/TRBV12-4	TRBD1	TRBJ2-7	CASGGQGAYEQYF	TGTGCCAGCGGAGGACAGGGGGCTTACGAGCAGTACTTC
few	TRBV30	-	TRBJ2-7	CAWTPRARTPRSYEQYF	TGTGCCTGGACCCCAAGGGCCCGGACACCCCGCTCCTACGAGCAGTACTTC
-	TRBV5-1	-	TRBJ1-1	CASSLSMDTEAFF	TGCGCCAGCAGCCTATCTATGGACACTGAAGCTTTCTTT
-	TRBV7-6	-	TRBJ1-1	CASSLGRGGTEAFF	TGTGCCAGCAGCTTAGGACGGGGGGGCACTGAAGCTTTCTTT
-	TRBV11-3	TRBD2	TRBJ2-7	CASSLRGESYEQYF	TGTGCCAGCAGCTTACGGGGGGAATCCTACGAGCAGTACTTC
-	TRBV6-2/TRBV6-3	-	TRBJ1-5	CASSYPEWPQHF	TGTGCCAGCAGTTACCCGGAGTGGCCCCAGCATTTT
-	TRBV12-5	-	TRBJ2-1	CASGSDGDEQFF	TGTGCTAGTGGTTCGGACGGGGATGAGCAGTTCTTC
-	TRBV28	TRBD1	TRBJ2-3	CASTADRVRGDTQYF	TGTGCCAGCACCGCGGACAGGGTAAGGGGAGATACGCAGTATTTT
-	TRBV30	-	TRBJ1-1	CASNKNTEAFF	TGTGCCTCAAACAAGAACACTGAAGCTTTCTTT
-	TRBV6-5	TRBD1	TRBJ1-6	CASRPGQDNSPLHF	TGTGCCAGCAGACCCGGACAGGACAATTCACCCCTCCACTTT
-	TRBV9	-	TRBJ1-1	CASSVVQQNTEAFF	TGTGCCAGCAGCGTAGTTCAACAAAACACTGAAGCTTTCTTT
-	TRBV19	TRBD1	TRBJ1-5	CASTTRRDRRNQPQHF	TGTGCCAGTACCACCCGCCGGGACAGGCGCAATCAGCCCCAGCATTTT
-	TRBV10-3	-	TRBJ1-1	CAISESKSTEAFF	TGTGCCATCAGTGAGTCGAAGAGCACTGAAGCTTTCTTT
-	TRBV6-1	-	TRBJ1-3	CASSESTGSGNTIYF	TGTGCCAGCAGTGAAAGTACGGGGTCTGGAAACACCATATATTTT
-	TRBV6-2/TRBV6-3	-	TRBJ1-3	CASSYSMPGRDYSGNTIYF	TGTGCCAGCAGTTACTCGATGCCCGGAAGGGACTACTCTGGAAACACCATATATTTT
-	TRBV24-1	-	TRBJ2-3	CATSDLELAADTQYF	TGTGCCACCAGTGATTTGGAATTAGCGGCAGATACGCAGTATTTT
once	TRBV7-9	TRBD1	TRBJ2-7	CASSFRTGFNYEQYF	TGTGCCAGCAGCTTCCGGACAGGATTCAACTACGAGCAGTACTTC
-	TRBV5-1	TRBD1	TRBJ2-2	CASSSQGAHTGELFF	TGCGCCAGCAGTTCCCAGGGGGCGCACACCGGGGAGCTGTTTTTT
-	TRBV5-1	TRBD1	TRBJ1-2	CASSWGQGLVYGYTF	TGCGCCAGCAGCTGGGGACAGGGGCTTGTCTATGGCTACACCTTC